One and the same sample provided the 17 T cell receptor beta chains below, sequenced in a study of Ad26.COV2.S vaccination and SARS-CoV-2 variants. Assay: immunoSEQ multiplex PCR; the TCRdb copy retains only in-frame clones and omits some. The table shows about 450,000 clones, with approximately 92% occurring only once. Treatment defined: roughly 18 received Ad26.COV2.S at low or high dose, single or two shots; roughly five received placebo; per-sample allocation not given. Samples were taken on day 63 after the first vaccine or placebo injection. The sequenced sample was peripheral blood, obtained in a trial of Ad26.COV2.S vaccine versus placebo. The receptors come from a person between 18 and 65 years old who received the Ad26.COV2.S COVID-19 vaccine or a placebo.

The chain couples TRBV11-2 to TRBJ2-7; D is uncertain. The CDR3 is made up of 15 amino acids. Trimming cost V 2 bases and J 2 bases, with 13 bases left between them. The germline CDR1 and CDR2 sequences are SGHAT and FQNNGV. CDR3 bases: TGTGCCAGCAGCTTAACCGCCGCATATCCCTACGAGCAGTACTTC. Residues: CASSLTAAYPYEQYF. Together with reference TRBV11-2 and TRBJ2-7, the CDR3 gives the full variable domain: EAGVAQSPRYKIIEKRQSVAFWCNPISGHATLYWYQQILGQGPKLLIQFQNNGVVDDSQLPKDRFSAERLKGVDSTLKIQPAKLEDSAVYLCASSLTAAYPYEQYFGPGTRLTVT.

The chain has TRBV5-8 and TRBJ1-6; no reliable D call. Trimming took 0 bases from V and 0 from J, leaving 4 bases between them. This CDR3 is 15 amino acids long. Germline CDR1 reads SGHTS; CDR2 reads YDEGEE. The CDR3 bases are TGTGCCAGCAGCTTGGAGTTCTCCTATAATTCACCCCTCCACTTT. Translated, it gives CASSLEFSYNSPLHF.

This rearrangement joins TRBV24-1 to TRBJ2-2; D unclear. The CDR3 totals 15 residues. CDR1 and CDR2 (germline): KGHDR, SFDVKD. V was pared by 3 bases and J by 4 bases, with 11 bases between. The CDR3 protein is CATSDARLITGELFF. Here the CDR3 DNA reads TGTGCCACCAGTGATGCCCGACTGATCACCGGGGAGCTGTTTTTT.

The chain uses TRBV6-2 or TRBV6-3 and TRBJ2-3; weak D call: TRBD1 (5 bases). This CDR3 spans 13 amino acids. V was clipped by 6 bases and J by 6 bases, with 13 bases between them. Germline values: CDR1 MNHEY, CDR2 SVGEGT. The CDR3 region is CASSKQGSDTQYF. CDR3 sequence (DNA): TGTGCCAGCAGCAAGCAGGGAAGTGATACGCAGTATTTT.

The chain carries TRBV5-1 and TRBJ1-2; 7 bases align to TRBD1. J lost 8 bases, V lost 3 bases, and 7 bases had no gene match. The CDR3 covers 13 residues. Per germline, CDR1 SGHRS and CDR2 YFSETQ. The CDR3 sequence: CASSSYRGWGYTF. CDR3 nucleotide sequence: TGCGCCAGCAGCTCGTACAGGGGTTGGGGCTACACCTTC.

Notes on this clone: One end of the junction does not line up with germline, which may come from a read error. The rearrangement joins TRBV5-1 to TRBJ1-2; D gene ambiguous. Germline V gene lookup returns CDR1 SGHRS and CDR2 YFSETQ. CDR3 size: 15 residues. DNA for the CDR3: TGCGCCAGCAACTTGGGGTCCGGTACTTCATATGGCTACACCTTC. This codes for CASNLGSGTSYGYTF.

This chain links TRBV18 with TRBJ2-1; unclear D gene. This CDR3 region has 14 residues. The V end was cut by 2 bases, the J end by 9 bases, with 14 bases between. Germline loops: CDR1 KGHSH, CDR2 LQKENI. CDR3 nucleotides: TGTGCCAGCTCACCATTTTACGGATCGGGTGAGCAGTTCTTC. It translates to CASSPFYGSGEQFF.

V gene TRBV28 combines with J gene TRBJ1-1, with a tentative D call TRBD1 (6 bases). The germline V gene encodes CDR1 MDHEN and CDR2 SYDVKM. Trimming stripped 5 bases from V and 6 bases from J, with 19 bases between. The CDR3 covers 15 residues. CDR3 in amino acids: CASSPHLQGRAEAFF. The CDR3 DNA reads TGTGCCAGCAGTCCCCACCTACAGGGTCGCGCTGAAGCTTTCTTT.

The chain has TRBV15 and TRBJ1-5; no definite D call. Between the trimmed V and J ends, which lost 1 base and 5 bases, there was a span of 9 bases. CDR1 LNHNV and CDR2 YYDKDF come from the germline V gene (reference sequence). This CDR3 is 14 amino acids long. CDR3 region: CATSRALVDQPQHF. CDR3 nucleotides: TGTGCCACCAGCAGAGCCCTCGTGGATCAGCCCCAGCATTTT.

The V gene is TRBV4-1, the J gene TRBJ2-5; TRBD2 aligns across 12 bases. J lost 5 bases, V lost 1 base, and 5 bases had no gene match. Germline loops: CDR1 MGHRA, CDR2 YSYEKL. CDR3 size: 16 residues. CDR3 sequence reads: CASSQGLAGDIETQYF. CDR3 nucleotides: TGCGCCAGCAGCCAAGGACTAGCGGGAGATATCGAGACCCAGTACTTC.

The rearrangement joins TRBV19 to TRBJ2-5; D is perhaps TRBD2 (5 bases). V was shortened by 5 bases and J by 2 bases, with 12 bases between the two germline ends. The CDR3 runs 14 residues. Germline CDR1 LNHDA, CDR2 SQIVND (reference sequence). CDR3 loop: CASSEGRSQETQYF. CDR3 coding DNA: TGTGCCAGTAGTGAGGGCAGATCACAAGAGACCCAGTACTTC.

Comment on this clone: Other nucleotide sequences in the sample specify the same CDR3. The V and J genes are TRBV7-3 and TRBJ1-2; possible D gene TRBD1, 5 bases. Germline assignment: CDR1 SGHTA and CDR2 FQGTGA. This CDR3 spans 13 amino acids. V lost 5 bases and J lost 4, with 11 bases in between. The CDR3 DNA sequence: TGTGCCAGCAGCCCCGGGCAGGGCTATGGCTACACCTTC. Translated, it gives CASSPGQGYGYTF. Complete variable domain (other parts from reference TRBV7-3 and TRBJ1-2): GAGVSQTPSNKVTEKGKYVELRCDPISGHTALYWYRQSLGQGPEFLIYFQGTGAADDSGLPNDRFFAVRPEGSVSTLKIQRTERGDSAVYLCASSPGQGYGYTFGSGTRLTVV.

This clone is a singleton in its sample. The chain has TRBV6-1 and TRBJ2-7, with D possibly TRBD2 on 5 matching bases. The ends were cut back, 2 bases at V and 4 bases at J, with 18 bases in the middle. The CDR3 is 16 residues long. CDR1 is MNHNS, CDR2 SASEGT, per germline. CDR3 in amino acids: CASSELLGIEGYEQYF. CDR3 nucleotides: TGTGCCAGCAGTGAACTCCTCGGTATTGAGGGATACGAGCAGTACTTC.

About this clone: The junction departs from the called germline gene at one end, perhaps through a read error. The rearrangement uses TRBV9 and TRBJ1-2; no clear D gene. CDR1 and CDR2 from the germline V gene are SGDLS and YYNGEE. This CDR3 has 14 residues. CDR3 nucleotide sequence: TGTGCCAGCAGCGGCCCCCCGGTGGGGAGGCCGGTGGGTTTC. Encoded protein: CASSGPPVGRPVGF.

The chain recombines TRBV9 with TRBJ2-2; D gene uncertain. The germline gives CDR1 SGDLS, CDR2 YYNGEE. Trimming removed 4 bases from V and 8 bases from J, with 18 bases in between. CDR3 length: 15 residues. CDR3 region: CASSLKNWPKGELFF. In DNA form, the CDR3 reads TGTGCCAGCAGCCTAAAAAACTGGCCTAAGGGGGAGCTGTTTTTT.

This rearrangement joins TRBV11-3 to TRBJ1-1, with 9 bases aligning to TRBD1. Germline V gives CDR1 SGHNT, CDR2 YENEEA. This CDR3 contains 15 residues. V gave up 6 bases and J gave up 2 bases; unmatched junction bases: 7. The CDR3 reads CASSPGQGGNTEAFF. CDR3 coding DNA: TGTGCCAGCAGTCCGGGACAGGGTGGTAACACTGAAGCTTTCTTT.

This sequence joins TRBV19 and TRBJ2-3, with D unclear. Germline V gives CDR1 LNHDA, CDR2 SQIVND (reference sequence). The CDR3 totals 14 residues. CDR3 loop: CASGGFSFTDTQYF. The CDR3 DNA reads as TGTGCTTCAGGCGGTTTCTCTTTCACAGATACGCAGTATTTT.